The 22 T cell receptor beta chains below all came from one sample that was sequenced in a study of T cells in narcolepsy. The repertoire was sequenced with immunoSEQ multiplex PCR; TCRdb's copy has only in-frame clones and lacks some. This table holds around 31,000 clones, roughly four fifths found once. The sample comprised CD45RA- memory CD4+ T cells from PBMCs. The receptor set was obtained from a human donor with narcolepsy.

V is TRBV7-9 and J is TRBJ1-1; 9 bases map to TRBD1. The CDR3 contains 13 residues. Per the germline V gene, CDR1 is SEHNR and CDR2 is FQNEAQ (reference sequence). The trim removed 5 bases at V and 5 bases at J, leaving 3 bases unmatched. CDR3 region: CASSRQGGTEAFF. In DNA form, the CDR3 reads TGTGCCAGCAGCAGACAGGGGGGGACTGAAGCTTTCTTT.

The J gene is TRBJ1-4, the V gene TRBV4-1; maybe TRBD1 (5 bases). This CDR3 contains 17 residues. Trimming took off 0 bases at V and 8 bases at J, with 19 bases between the two ends. CDR1 MGHRA and CDR2 YSYEKL come from the germline V gene. The CDR3: CASSQEGRGSGREKLFF. For the CDR3, the DNA is TGCGCCAGCAGCCAAGAAGGCCGGGGCTCAGGGAGGGAAAAACTGTTTTTT.

This chain uses TRBV11-1 with TRBJ2-1; TRBD1 aligns across 7 bases. The CDR3 contains 15 residues. V was pared by 6 bases and J by 4 bases, with 9 bases of the junction left unmatched. Germline V lookup: CDR1 SGHAT, CDR2 FQDESV (reference sequence). The CDR3 reads CASSLQGRTYNEQFF. The CDR3 coding sequence is TGTGCCAGCAGTTTACAGGGGAGAACTTACAATGAGCAGTTCTTC.

V is TRBV7-2 and J is TRBJ2-7; D might be TRBD1 or TRBD2, each matching 5 bases. The CDR3 has 15 residues. Trimming stripped 4 bases from V and 3 bases from J, with 16 bases between. Germline values: CDR1 SGHTA, CDR2 FQGNSA. CDR3 loop: CASSYSWDGNYEQYF. DNA for the CDR3: TGTGCCAGCAGCTACAGCTGGGACGGCAACTACGAGCAGTACTTC.

V gene TRBV30 combines with J gene TRBJ2-5; D is possibly TRBD1 (6 bases). V was clipped by 7 bases and J by 3 bases, with 9 bases between them. Germline CDR1 and CDR2: GTSNPN and SVGIG (reference sequence). This CDR3 has 11 residues. In nucleotides, the CDR3 is TGTGCCTTACAGGGAGAAGAGACCCAGTACTTC. Protein product: CALQGEETQYF.

The chain is built from TRBV7-9 and TRBJ1-1, with 7 positions matching TRBD1. The V gene end was trimmed by 5 bases and the J gene end by 0 bases; junction bases not matched to a gene: 9. This CDR3 contains 16 residues. Looked up from germline, CDR1 is SEHNR and CDR2 is FQNEAQ (reference sequence). CDR3 sequence (DNA): TGTGCCAGCAGCGACCGGACAGGCGGGGTGAACACTGAAGCTTTCTTT. Amino acids: CASSDRTGGVNTEAFF.

This clone turned up a few times. V usage is TRBV4-2 and J usage is TRBJ2-2, with D tentatively TRBD1 (6 bases). CDR1 is LGHNA, CDR2 YNFKEQ, per germline. This CDR3 has 15 amino acids. The V gene lost 8 bases and the J gene lost 4 bases, with 17 bases spanning the gap. CDR3 region: CASGMVGTSTGELFF. CDR3 bases: TGTGCCAGCGGAATGGTGGGGACATCCACCGGGGAGCTGTTTTTT.

The V call is TRBV2, the J call TRBJ2-5, with no clear D. Per germline, CDR1 SNHLY and CDR2 FYNNEI. Trimming pared 5 bases from V and 0 bases from J, leaving 10 bases between. The CDR3 totals 14 residues. The CDR3 protein is CASSITTYQETQYF. As DNA, the CDR3 is TGTGCCAGCAGTATTACGACATACCAAGAGACCCAGTACTTC.

This clone was seen only a few times. The chain couples TRBV6-5 to TRBJ2-6; D call uncertain. This CDR3 spans 15 amino acids. CDR1 MNHEY and CDR2 SVGAGI come from the germline V gene. V lost 6 bases and J 0 bases, leaving 9 bases between the germline ends. The CDR3 reads CASSRRISGANVLTF. CDR3 nucleotides: TGTGCCAGCAGCCGACGGATCTCTGGGGCCAACGTCCTGACTTTC.

The chain couples TRBV6-6 to TRBJ1-6; tentatively, D is TRBD1 (6 bases). This CDR3 comprises 14 residues. Per the germline V gene, CDR1 is MNHNY and CDR2 is SVGAGI (reference sequence). V lost 6 bases to trimming and J lost 11 bases, with 17 bases between them. The chain's CDR3 is CASSQGGVGTPLHF. The CDR3 DNA follows: TGTGCCAGCAGCCAAGGGGGGGTAGGGACACCCCTCCACTTT.

This rearrangement joins TRBV29-1 to TRBJ2-7, with 8 bases identical to TRBD2. V shed 4 bases and J 6 bases; nucleotides not matched to a gene: 8. Per the germline V gene, CDR1 is SQVTM and CDR2 is ANQGSEA. The CDR3 extends over 13 amino acids. CDR3 region: CSVGERLAGEQYF. In nucleotides, the CDR3 is TGCAGCGTTGGGGAAAGGCTAGCGGGCGAGCAGTACTTC.

In its sample, this clone was seen once. The V gene is TRBV11-2, the J gene TRBJ2-2; tentative D call: TRBD1 (5 bases). The CDR3 totals 17 residues. The germline V gene has CDR1 SGHAT and CDR2 FQNNGV. V was shortened by 3 bases and J by 2 bases, with 16 bases between the two germline ends. CDR3: CASSFFSQDTNTGELFF. The CDR3 nucleotides read TGTGCCAGCAGCTTTTTTAGTCAGGACACCAACACCGGGGAGCTGTTTTTT.

The chain employs TRBV14 and TRBJ2-1, with 9 bases lining up with TRBD2. V was pared by 0 bases and J by 9 bases, with 9 bases of the junction left unmatched. The CDR3 contains 16 residues. From germline, CDR1 is SGHDN and CDR2 FVKESK. CDR3: CASSQEGWRGGLEQFF. CDR3 bases: TGTGCCAGCAGCCAAGAGGGCTGGCGGGGGGGCCTTGAGCAGTTCTTC.

The genes are TRBV2 and TRBJ1-5; the D gene is possibly TRBD1 (5 bases). Trimming stripped 5 bases from V and 0 bases from J, with 8 bases between. Germline V lookup: CDR1 SNHLY, CDR2 FYNNEI. The CDR3 runs 14 residues. The CDR3 sequence is CASSRDGSNQPQHF. CDR3 DNA sequence: TGTGCCAGCAGTAGGGACGGTAGCAATCAGCCCCAGCATTTT.

The CDR3 DNA reads as TGTGCCAGCAGCCAATCAGCCGGGAGGGGCTATAATTCACCCCTCCACTTT. Translation gives CASSQSAGRGYNSPLHF. The chain is built from TRBV16 and TRBJ1-6, with TRBD1 as a possible D gene (5 bases). CDR3 length: 17 amino acids. Germline CDR1 and CDR2: KGHSY and FQNENV. Trimming removed 0 bases from V and 3 bases from J, with 12 bases in between. Drawing the rest from reference TRBV16 and TRBJ1-6, the complete variable domain is GEEVAQTPKHLVRGEGQKAKLYCAPIKGHSYVFWYQQVLKNEFKFLISFQNENVFDETGMPKERFSAKCLPNSPCSLEIQATKLEDSAVYFCASSQSAGRGYNSPLHFGNGTRLTVT.

This chain connects TRBV19 to TRBJ2-7, with D possibly TRBD1 on 5 matching bases. Trimming took 6 bases from V and 4 from J, leaving 10 bases between them. Germline-derived CDR1 and CDR2 are LNHDA and SQIVND (reference sequence). The CDR3 spans 12 residues. The CDR3 loop reads CASRSSGYEQYF. The DNA of the CDR3 is TGTGCCAGTAGAAGTTCAGGGTACGAGCAGTACTTC.

The gene calls are TRBV7-2 and TRBJ2-3, with D possibly TRBD2 on 6 matching bases. Germline V gene sequence: CDR1 SGHTA, CDR2 FQGNSA. The CDR3 runs 15 residues. V dropped 2 bases and J dropped 2 bases, with 11 bases sitting between them. CDR3 coding DNA: TGTGCCAGCAGCTTAAAGGCGGGGAACACAGATACGCAGTATTTT. Encoded protein: CASSLKAGNTDTQYF.

This clone was seen only once. This chain joins TRBV4-1 and TRBJ2-5; D may be TRBD2 (6 bases). The assigned J gene may be wrong: the sequence end matches TRBJ2-7 better. Germline CDR1 and CDR2: MGHRA and YSYEKL. CDR3 length: 18 residues. CDR3 region: CASSQDQGWSSGEDEQYF. CDR3 nucleotides: TGCGCCAGCAGCCAAGATCAGGGTTGGTCGTCCGGGGAGGACGAGCAGTACTTC.

V is TRBV2 and J is TRBJ1-1; 7 bases fit TRBD1. Germline trimming cut 5 bases from V and 6 bases from J; bases unmatched to any gene: 3. Per germline, CDR1 SNHLY and CDR2 FYNNEI. CDR3 length: 12 residues. CDR3 protein: CASSSQGSEAFF. The CDR3 nucleotides are TGTGCCAGCAGTTCACAGGGGTCTGAAGCTTTCTTT.

The rearrangement links TRBV7-9 to TRBJ2-7; a weak D match, TRBD1 (5 bases). The germline V gene has CDR1 SEHNR and CDR2 FQNEAQ (reference sequence). V gave up 5 bases and J gave up 2 bases, with 10 bases separating them. This CDR3 is 13 amino acids long. CDR3 coding DNA: TGTGCCAGCAGCCCAAAGGGGCCCTACGAGCAGTACTTC. Protein: CASSPKGPYEQYF.

This sequence joins TRBV5-4 and TRBJ2-3; a weak D match, TRBD1 (6 bases). Germline CDR1 reads SGHNT; CDR2 reads YYREEE (reference sequence). This CDR3 is 14 amino acids long. V lost 9 bases to trimming and J lost 2 bases, with 16 bases between them. The CDR3 reads CAMAETGNTDTQYF. The CDR3 bases are TGTGCCATGGCTGAGACAGGAAACACAGATACGCAGTATTTT.

The rearrangement joins TRBV7-2 to TRBJ1-3; D is undetermined. This CDR3 is 15 amino acids long. Germline V gene lookup returns CDR1 SGHTA and CDR2 FQGNSA. The V end lost 0 bases, the J end lost 0 bases, and 6 bases lay between the germline ends. The CDR3 sequence is CASSLAGDSGNTIYF. The CDR3 DNA sequence: TGTGCCAGCAGCTTAGCAGGCGACTCTGGAAACACCATATATTTT.